This TCR beta chain was profiled in a study of blood T cells in healthy people across ages. A second PCR of 7 to 11 cycles used a sample-barcoded 5' primer and a J-beta primer mix. TCRdb used MiXCR to reprocess the 5' RACE reads, holding one entry per CDR3 protein. In the table there are about 1.5 million distinct CDR3 sequences, about 45% of which are singletons. This CDR3 has 18 amino acids. The V gene lost 4 bases and the J gene lost 0 bases, with 19 bases spanning the gap. Sequencing used blood. This TCR was sampled from a woman aged 18-29 years in good health. This chain joins TRBV12-3 or TRBV12-4 and TRBJ1-5; D is ambiguous. CDR3 loop: CASSSYLRPWDSNQPQHF. CDR3 sequence (DNA): TGTGCCAGCAGTTCTTATTTGAGGCCCTGGGATAGCAATCAGCCCCAGCATTTT.